This is a list of T cell receptor beta chains from one sample in a study of blood T cell repertoires in COVID-19. Some clones are missing from TCRdb's copy, which holds only in-frame ones; the method was immunoSEQ multiplex PCR. The sample has roughly 340,000 clones, approximately 87% seen once. Sequences were obtained from PBMCs or T cells enriched from blood (not recorded which). The receptors derive from a man aged 35-49 years in a cohort exposed to, infected with or recovered from COVID-19 (not recorded which). Both conserved end residues are part of each CDR3. D genes are given only for firm matches. Size values are once, few and many counts, or a class for expanded clones, and some rows have none.

v_call	d_call	clone_size	j_call	cdr3_nt	cdr3_aa
TRBV7-2	NA	NA	TRBJ2-7	TGTGCCAGCAGTGTCGTTGACTGGTCCTACGAGCAGTACTTC	CASSVVDWSYEQYF
TRBV19	NA	once	TRBJ2-5	TGTGCCAGTAGTATCGGGGTTAGCGAGGAGACCCAGTACTTC	CASSIGVSEETQYF
TRBV11-1	TRBD2	NA	TRBJ2-3	TGTGCCAGCAGTACGCTAGCGGGAGGACCAGATACGCAGTATTTT	CASSTLAGGPDTQYF
TRBV3-1/TRBV3-2	TRBD1	NA	TRBJ1-1	TGTGCCAGCAGCCTGAACAGGGGCCGCCTTGAAGCTTTCTTT	CASSLNRGRLEAFF
TRBV6-2/TRBV6-3	NA	NA	TRBJ2-5	TGTGCCAGCAGCCCTTTCCGGCGGGGAAAGTACCAAGAGACCCAGTACTTC	CASSPFRRGKYQETQYF
TRBV11-2	NA	once	TRBJ1-2	TGTGCCAGCAGCTTGGGGGGGGCTTCGAACTATGGCTACACCTTC	CASSLGGASNYGYTF
TRBV7-8	TRBD2	NA	TRBJ2-2	TGTGCCAGCAGCACGGGACTAGCGGGAGGGGCCGGGGAGCTGTTTTTT	CASSTGLAGGAGELFF
TRBV5-5	NA	many	TRBJ1-2	TGTGCCAGCAGCCCCAGGGGTTATGGCTACACCTTC	CASSPRGYGYTF
TRBV5-1	NA	NA	TRBJ2-1	TGCGCCAGCATCGGTCCCTCGAATGAGCAGTTCTTC	CASIGPSNEQFF
TRBV19	NA	few	TRBJ1-2	TGTGCCAGTAGTACAGGGATGCGCTACACCTTC	CASSTGMRYTF
TRBV7-2	TRBD1	NA	TRBJ2-7	TGTGCCAGCAGATTTACAGGGGTCCACGAGCAGTACTTC	CASRFTGVHEQYF
TRBV11-2	TRBD1	NA	TRBJ2-7	TGTGCCAGCAGCTTAAGTGGGACAGGGGGCTACGAGCAGTACTTC	CASSLSGTGGYEQYF
TRBV5-5	TRBD1	NA	TRBJ1-1	TGTGCCAGCAGCTGGGGGACAGCACAATCGATGAACACTGAAGCTTTCTTT	CASSWGTAQSMNTEAFF
TRBV5-6	TRBD2	NA	TRBJ2-1	TGTGCCAGCAGCACCCTAGCGGGAGGGAGATACAATGAGCAGTTCTTC	CASSTLAGGRYNEQFF
TRBV19	TRBD1	NA	TRBJ1-4	TGTGCCAGTAGTATTTGGGGACAGAATGAAAAACTGTTTTTT	CASSIWGQNEKLFF
TRBV5-4	NA	NA	TRBJ2-1	TGTGCCAGCAGCTTGTTCATGAGGGAGGCAGGCAATGAGCAGTTCTTC	CASSLFMREAGNEQFF
TRBV4-2	TRBD1	once	TRBJ1-2	TGTGCCAGCAGCCCATCCGGACAGGGGGACCTGGATCGCTACACCTTC	CASSPSGQGDLDRYTF
TRBV6-1	TRBD1	NA	TRBJ1-4	TGTGCCAGCAGTGAAAAGGGGGCGAATGAAAAACTGTTTTTT	CASSEKGANEKLFF
TRBV5-1	TRBD2	NA	TRBJ2-1	TGCGCCAGCAGCTTCGACGGGAGGGCCGGTCATGAGCAGTTCTTC	CASSFDGRAGHEQFF
TRBV5-5	TRBD1	NA	TRBJ1-5	TGTGCCAGCAGCCGGACAGGCAGCCTCAATCAGCCCCAGCATTTT	CASSRTGSLNQPQHF
TRBV5-1	TRBD1	NA	TRBJ2-5	TGCGCCAGCAGCGGAATACAGGGGAAACAAGAGACCCAGTACTTC	CASSGIQGKQETQYF
TRBV7-9	TRBD1	NA	TRBJ1-6	TGTGCCAGCAGCTTACGACAGGGTGATTCACCCCTCCACTTT	CASSLRQGDSPLHF
TRBV6-2/TRBV6-3	NA	NA	TRBJ2-3	TGTGCCAGCAGCAATTACAGCCCTAGCACAGATACGCAGTATTTT	CASSNYSPSTDTQYF
TRBV5-1	NA	NA	TRBJ2-6	TGCGCCAGCAGCTTGCCGGTCTCTGGGGCCAACGTCCTGACTTTC	CASSLPVSGANVLTF
TRBV10-3	TRBD2	NA	TRBJ2-3	TGTGCCATCAGGGGAAAGGGTAGCGGGATTGATACGCAGTATTTT	CAIRGKGSGIDTQYF
TRBV5-5	TRBD1	NA	TRBJ1-2	TGTGCCAGCAGTCCCCGGGACAGGGTTTATGGCTACACCTTC	CASSPRDRVYGYTF
TRBV15	NA	NA	TRBJ2-7	TGTGCCACCAGCAGAGATAGAGGCCAGAGCAACGAGCAGTACTTC	CATSRDRGQSNEQYF
TRBV5-6	TRBD1	NA	TRBJ1-6	TGTGCCAGCAGCGGAAGGACAGGGGGCACGAGCTCCTATAATTCACCCCTCCACTTT	CASSGRTGGTSSYNSPLHF
TRBV6-5	NA	NA	TRBJ1-3	TGTGCCAGCAGTTTCGTGAGCGGGTTCGGAAACACCATATATTTT	CASSFVSGFGNTIYF
TRBV5-1	TRBD1	few	TRBJ1-3	TGCGCCAGCAGCCCGACAGGGGGCAATGAAAACACCATATATTTT	CASSPTGGNENTIYF
TRBV2	NA	NA	TRBJ1-6	TGTGCCAGCAGTGAATCGCGTTATAATTCACCCCTCCACTTT	CASSESRYNSPLHF
TRBV19	NA	NA	TRBJ2-7	TGTGCCAGTAGTATCCAGGGAAGACGGGACGAGCAGTACTTC	CASSIQGRRDEQYF
TRBV15	NA	NA	TRBJ1-2	TGTGCCACCAGCAGAGATATTGGGCAGGGCAACGGCTACACCTTC	CATSRDIGQGNGYTF
TRBV2	TRBD2	NA	TRBJ2-1	TGTGCCAGCGGCTCCACTAGCGGGGAGAACAATGAGCAGTTCTTC	CASGSTSGENNEQFF
TRBV7-9	NA	NA	TRBJ2-1	TGTGCCAGCAGCTTAGGTGGCCTAGCGAACAATGAGCAGTTCTTC	CASSLGGLANNEQFF
TRBV7-3	TRBD1	few	TRBJ2-2	TGTGCCAGCAGCCCGCGGACAGGAATTGGCACCGGGGAGCTGTTTTTT	CASSPRTGIGTGELFF
TRBV30	NA	NA	TRBJ1-6	TGTGCCTGGAGTCGGCAGGGGAATTCACCCCTCCACTTT	CAWSRQGNSPLHF
TRBV18	TRBD1	NA	TRBJ2-7	TGTGCCAGCTCACCGGGACAGGGAAGCTCCTACGAGCAGTACTTC	CASSPGQGSSYEQYF
TRBV24-1	TRBD2	NA	TRBJ2-1	TGTGCCACCAGTGTTGCGGGAGTGGTAAATGAGCAGTTCTTC	CATSVAGVVNEQFF
TRBV7-2	NA	NA	TRBJ2-7	TGTGCCAGCAGCTTAGAACGGTCCCACCTCGACGAGCAGTACTTC	CASSLERSHLDEQYF
TRBV25-1	NA	NA	TRBJ1-4	TGTGCCAGCAGTGTCGGGGGGCTGGGTGAAAAACTGTTTTTT	CASSVGGLGEKLFF
TRBV3-1/TRBV3-2	NA	NA	TRBJ1-2	TGTGCCAGCAGCCAAGGAGTCGGCTACACCTTC	CASSQGVGYTF